The sequence of this T cell receptor (beta chain) was determined in a study of shared clonotypes between healthy human individuals. The germline gives CDR1 MDHEN, CDR2 SYDVKM. Trimming removed 6 bases from V and 0 bases from J; junction bases left unmatched: 14. The CDR3 spans 18 residues. Only in-frame clones appear in the TCRdb table, and some are missing; sequencing was by immunoSEQ multiplex PCR. Of about 650,000 clones listed, roughly 95% are singletons. It was CD45RO-negative cells, positively selected for CCR7, that made up naive CD8 cells, with terminally differentiated effector memory CD45RA+ cells excluded.

The receptor was isolated from a young woman in good health. Sequenced: naive CD8+ T cells sorted from blood. The chain couples TRBV28 to TRBJ2-1; the match to TRBD2 covers 7 bases. The CDR3 reads CASSQTLLAASSYNEQFF. As DNA, the CDR3 is TGTGCCAGCAGCCAGACCCTGCTAGCGGCAAGCTCCTACAATGAGCAGTTCTTC.